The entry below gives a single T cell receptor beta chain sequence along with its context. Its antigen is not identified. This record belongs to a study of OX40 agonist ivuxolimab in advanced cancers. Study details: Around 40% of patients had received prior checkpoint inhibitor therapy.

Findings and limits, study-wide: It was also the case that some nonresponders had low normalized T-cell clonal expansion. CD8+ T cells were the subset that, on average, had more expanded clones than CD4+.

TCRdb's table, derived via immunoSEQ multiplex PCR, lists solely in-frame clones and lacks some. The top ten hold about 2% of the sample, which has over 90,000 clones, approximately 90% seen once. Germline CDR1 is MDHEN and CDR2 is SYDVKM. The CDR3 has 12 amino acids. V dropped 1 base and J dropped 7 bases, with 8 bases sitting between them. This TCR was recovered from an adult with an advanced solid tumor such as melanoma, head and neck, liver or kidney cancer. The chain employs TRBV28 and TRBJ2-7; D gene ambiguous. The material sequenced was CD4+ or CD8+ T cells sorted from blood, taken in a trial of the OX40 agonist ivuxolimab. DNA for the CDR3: TGTGCCAGCAGTTTATTCCAGAGGGAGCAGTACTTC. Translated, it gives CASSLFQREQYF.